The entry below gives a single T cell receptor beta chain sequence along with its context. The antigen remains unidentified. TCR beta libraries were made by quantitative 5'-RACE with molecular barcodes. TCRdb used MiXCR to reprocess the 5' RACE reads, holding one entry per CDR3 protein. The sample consists of 200,000 to 250,000 distinct CDR3 sequences, roughly 32% of them appearing once. The sample belongs to a study of CD8 T cells in ankylosing spondylitis. The CDR3 totals 13 residues. The V segment lost 6 bases and the J segment 4 bases; nucleotides outside the gene matches: 5. Study-wide points: CD8+ by phenotype, disease-linked clones were relatively rare in peripheral blood. There was reportedly significant enrichment of clones that were disease-linked in matched ankylosing spondylitis synovial fluid.

Material for sequencing was blood, either unsorted or a sorted T cell fraction (not recorded which). The TCR originated in a male donor with ankylosing spondylitis or in good health (not recorded which). The V and J genes are TRBV12-3 or TRBV12-4 and TRBJ2-7; TRBD1 matches 8 bases. The CDR3 protein is CASRTGTGYEQYF. For the CDR3, the DNA is TGTGCCAGCAGAACCGGGACAGGTTACGAGCAGTACTTC.